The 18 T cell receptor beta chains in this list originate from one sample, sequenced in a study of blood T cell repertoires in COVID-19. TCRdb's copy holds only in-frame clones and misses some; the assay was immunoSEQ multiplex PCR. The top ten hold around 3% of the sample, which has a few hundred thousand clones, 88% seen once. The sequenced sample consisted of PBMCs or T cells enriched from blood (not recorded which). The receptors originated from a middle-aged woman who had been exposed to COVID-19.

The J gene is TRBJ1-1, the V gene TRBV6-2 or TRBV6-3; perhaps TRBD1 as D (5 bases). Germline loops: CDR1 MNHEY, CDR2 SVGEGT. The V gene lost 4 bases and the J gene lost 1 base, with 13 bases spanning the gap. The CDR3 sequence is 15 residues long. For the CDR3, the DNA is TGTGCCAGCAGTTTTAGACAGCCAGAGAACACTGAAGCTTTCTTT. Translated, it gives CASSFRQPENTEAFF.

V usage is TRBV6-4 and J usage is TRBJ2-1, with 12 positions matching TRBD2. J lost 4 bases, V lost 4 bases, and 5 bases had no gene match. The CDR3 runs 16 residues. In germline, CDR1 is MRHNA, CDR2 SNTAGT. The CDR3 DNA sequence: TGTGCCAGCAGTGTCGACCTAGCGGGGGGGTACAATGAGCAGTTCTTC. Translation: CASSVDLAGGYNEQFF.

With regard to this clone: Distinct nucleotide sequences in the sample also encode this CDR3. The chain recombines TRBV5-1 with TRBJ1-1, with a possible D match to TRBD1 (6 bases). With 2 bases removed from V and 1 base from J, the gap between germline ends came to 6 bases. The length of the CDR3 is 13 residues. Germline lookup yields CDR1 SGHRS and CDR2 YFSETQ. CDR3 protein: CASSLGGNTEAFF. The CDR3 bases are TGCGCCAGCAGCTTAGGGGGGAACACTGAAGCTTTCTTT.

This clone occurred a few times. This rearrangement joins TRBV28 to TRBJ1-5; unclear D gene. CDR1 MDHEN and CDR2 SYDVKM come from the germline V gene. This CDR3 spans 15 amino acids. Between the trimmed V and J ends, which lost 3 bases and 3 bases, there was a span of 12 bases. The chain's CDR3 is CASSFSAGFNQPQHF. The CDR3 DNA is TGTGCCAGCAGTTTTTCAGCAGGTTTCAATCAGCCCCAGCATTTT.

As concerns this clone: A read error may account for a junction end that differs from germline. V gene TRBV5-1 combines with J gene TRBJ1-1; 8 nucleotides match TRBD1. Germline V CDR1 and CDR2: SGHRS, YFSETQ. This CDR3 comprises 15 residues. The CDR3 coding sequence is TGTGCCAGCAGCTTGTGGCCCGGGACAGGCGATGAAGCTTTCTTT. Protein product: CASSLWPGTGDEAFF.

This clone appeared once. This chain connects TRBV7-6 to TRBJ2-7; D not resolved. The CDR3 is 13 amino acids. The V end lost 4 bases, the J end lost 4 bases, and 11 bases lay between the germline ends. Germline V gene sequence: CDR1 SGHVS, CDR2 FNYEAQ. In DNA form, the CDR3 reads TGTGCCAGCAGCTCCCGCAACGGGTACGAGCAGTACTTC. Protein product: CASSSRNGYEQYF.

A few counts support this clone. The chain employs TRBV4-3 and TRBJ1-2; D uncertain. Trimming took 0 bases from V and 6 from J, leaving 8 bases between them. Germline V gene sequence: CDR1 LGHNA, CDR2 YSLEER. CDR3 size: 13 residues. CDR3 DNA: TGCGCCAGCAGCCAAGAGGTTGGAGATGGCTACACCTTC. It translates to CASSQEVGDGYTF.

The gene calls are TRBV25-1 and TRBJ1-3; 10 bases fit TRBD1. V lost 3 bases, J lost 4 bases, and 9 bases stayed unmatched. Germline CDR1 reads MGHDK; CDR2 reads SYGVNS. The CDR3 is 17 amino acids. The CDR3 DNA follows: TGTGCCAGCAGTGACCATAGACAGGGGGCGCGAGGAAACACCATATATTTT. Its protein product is CASSDHRQGARGNTIYF.

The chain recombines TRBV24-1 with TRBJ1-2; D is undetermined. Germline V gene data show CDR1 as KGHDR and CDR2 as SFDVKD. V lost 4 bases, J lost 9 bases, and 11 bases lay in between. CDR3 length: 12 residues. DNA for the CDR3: TGTGCCACCAGTGACCGGGGATACCGCTACACCTTC. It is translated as CATSDRGYRYTF.

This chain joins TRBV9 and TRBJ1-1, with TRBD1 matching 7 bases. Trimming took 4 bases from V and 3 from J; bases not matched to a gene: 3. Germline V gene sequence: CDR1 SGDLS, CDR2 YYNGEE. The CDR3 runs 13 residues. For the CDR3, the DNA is TGTGCCAGCAGCTTTACAGGGGACACTGAAGCTTTCTTT. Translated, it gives CASSFTGDTEAFF. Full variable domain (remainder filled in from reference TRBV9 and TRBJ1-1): DSGVTQTPKHLITATGQRVTLRCSPRSGDLSVYWYQQSLDQGLQFLIQYYNGEERAKGNILERFSAQQFPDLHSELNLSSLELGDSALYFCASSFTGDTEAFFGQGTRLTVV.

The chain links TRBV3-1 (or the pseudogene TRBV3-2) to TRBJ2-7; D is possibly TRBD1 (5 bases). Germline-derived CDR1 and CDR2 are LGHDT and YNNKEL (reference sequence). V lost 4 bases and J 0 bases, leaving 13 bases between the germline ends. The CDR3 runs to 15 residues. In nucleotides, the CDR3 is TGTGCCAGCAGCCCGGACACCCGCGGCTCCTACGAGCAGTACGTC. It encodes CASSPDTRGSYEQYV.

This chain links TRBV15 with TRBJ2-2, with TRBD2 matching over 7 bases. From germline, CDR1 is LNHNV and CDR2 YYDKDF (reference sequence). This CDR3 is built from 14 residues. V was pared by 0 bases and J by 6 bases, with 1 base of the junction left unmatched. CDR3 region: CATSRDRGAGELFF. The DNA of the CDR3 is TGTGCCACCAGCAGAGATCGGGGGGCCGGGGAGCTGTTTTTT.

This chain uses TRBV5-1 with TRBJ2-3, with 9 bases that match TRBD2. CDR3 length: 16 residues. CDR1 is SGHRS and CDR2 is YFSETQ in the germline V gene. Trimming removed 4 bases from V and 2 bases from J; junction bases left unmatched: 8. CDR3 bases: TGCGCCAGCAGCCCGGGACTAGCTCGCAACACAGATACGCAGTATTTT. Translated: CASSPGLARNTDTQYF.

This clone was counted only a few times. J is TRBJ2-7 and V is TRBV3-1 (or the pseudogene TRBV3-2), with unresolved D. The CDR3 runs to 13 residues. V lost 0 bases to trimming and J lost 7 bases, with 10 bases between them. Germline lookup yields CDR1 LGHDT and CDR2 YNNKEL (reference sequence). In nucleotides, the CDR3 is TGTGCCAGCAGCCAAGATCGAGGTCGGGAGCAGTACTTC. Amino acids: CASSQDRGREQYF.

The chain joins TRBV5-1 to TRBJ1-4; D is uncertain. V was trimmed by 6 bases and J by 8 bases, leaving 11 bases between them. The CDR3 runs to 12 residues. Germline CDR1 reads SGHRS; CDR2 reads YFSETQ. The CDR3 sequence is CASKIGREKLFF. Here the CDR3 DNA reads TGCGCCAGCAAGATTGGGCGAGAAAAACTGTTTTTT. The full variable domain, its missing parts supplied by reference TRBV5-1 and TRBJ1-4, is KAGVTQTPRYLIKTRGQQVTLSCSPISGHRSVSWYQQTPGQGLQFLFEYFSETQRNKGNFPGRFSGRQFSNSRSEMNVSTLELGDSALYLCASKIGREKLFFGSGTQLSVL.

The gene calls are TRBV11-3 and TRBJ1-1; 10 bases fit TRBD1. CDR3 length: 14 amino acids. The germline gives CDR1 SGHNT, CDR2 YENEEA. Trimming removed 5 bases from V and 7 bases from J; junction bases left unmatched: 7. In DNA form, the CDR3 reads TGTGCCAGCAGCACACGACAGGGGGCAAGTGAAGCTTTCTTT. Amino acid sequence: CASSTRQGASEAFF.

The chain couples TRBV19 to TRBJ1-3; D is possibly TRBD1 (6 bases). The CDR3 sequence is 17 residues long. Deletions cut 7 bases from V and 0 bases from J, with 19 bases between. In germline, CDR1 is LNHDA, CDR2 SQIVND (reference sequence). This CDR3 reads CASNRGGQVFSGNTIYF. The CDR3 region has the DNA TGTGCCAGTAACCGCGGGGGACAAGTATTCTCTGGAAACACCATATATTTT.

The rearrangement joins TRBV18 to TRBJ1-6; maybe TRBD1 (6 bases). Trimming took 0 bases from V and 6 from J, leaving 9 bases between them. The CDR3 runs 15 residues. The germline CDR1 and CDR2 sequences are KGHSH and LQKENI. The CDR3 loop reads CASSPPTGPNSPLHF. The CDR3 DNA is TGTGCCAGCTCACCACCTACAGGGCCTAATTCACCCCTCCACTTT. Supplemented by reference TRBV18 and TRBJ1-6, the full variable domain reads NAGVMQNPRHLVRRRGQEARLRCSPMKGHSHVYWYRQLPEEGLKFMVYLQKENIIDESGMPKERFSAEFPKEGPSILRIQQVVRGDSAAYFCASSPPTGPNSPLHFGNGTRLTVT.